This T cell receptor beta chain was identified during a study of beta chain features in type 1 diabetes. Study-level points and caveats: Patients and controls would be equally affected if PCR favored shorter templates.

CDR3 length: 12 amino acids. Trimming cost V 5 bases and J 7 bases, with 12 bases left between them. Germline V gives CDR1 GTSNPN, CDR2 SVGIG (reference sequence). Isolated RNA was reverse transcribed in full, so expressed TCRB transcripts were sequenced. Only in-frame clones appear in the TCRdb table, and some are missing; sequencing was by immunoSEQ multiplex PCR. Of roughly 610,000 clones listed, roughly 16% were seen once; the top ten hold about 0.097%. This clone was detected only a few times. Its target is unknown. This rearrangement joins TRBV30 to TRBJ2-1; D unclear. This TCR derives from a man aged 18 to 29 in good health. The sample taken for sequencing was naive CD4+ T cells from blood. CDR3: CAWGETWNEQFF. CDR3 DNA sequence: TGTGCCTGGGGCGAGACGTGGAATGAGCAGTTCTTC.